The text below deals with one T cell receptor (beta chain). Its antigen is unknown. The data were obtained in a study of CD8+CD57+ T cells in acquired aplastic anemia. The V end was cut by 5 bases, the J end by 12 bases, with 25 bases between. This CDR3 region has 16 residues. CDR1 is SGHVS, CDR2 FQNEAQ, per germline. Both TCR beta VDJ combination and CDR3 sequence profiling were carried out. Genomic DNA was the template for this profiling. TCRdb ran MiXCR on the reads and lists one entry per CDR3 protein. The table includes just over 400,000 distinct CDR3 sequences, 55% to 75% detected once. Study-level points and caveats: Controls and patients did not differ significantly in CD8+ Simpson's diversity.

The V call is TRBV7-8, the J call TRBJ2-2; possible D gene TRBD2, 6 bases. The TCR originated in a human donor in good health, serving as a control. Sequencing was carried out using sorted CD4+, CD8+, or CD8+CD57+ T cells (not recorded which) from PBMCs. For the CDR3, the DNA is TGTGCCAGCAGCATCCTAACCCCCGGGGGTGGCGAGCAGCTGTTTTTT. Translation gives CASSILTPGGGEQLFF.